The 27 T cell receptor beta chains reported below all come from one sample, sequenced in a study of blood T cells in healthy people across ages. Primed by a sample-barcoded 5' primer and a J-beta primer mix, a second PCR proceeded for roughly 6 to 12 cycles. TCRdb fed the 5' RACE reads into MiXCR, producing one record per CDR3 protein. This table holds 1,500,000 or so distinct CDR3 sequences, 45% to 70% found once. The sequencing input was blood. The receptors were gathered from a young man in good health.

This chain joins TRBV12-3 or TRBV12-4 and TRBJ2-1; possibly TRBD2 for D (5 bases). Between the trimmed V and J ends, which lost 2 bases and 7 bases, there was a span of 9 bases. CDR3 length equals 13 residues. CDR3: CASSLRDLNEQFF. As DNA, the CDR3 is TGTGCCAGCAGTTTACGGGATTTGAATGAGCAGTTCTTC.

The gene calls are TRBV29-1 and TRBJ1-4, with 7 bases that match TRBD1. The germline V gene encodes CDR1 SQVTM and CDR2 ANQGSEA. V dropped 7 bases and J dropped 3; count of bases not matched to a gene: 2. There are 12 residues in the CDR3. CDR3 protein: CSAGQSNEKLFF. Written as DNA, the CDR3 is TGCAGCGCGGGACAGTCTAATGAAAAACTGTTTTTT.

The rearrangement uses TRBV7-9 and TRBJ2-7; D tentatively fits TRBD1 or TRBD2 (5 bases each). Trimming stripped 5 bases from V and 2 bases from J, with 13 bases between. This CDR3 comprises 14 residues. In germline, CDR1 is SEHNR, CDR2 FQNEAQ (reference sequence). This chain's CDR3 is CASSLQVGAYEQYF. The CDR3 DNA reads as TGTGCCAGCAGCCTACAGGTGGGGGCCTACGAGCAGTACTTC.

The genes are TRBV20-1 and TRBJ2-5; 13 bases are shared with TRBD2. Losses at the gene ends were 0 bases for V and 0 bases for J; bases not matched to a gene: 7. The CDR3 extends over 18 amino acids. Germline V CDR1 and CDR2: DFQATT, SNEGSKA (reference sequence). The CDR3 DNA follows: TGCAGTGCTAGAGATAGACTAGCGGGAGGCTGGAACCAAGAGACCCAGTACTTC. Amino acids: CSARDRLAGGWNQETQYF.

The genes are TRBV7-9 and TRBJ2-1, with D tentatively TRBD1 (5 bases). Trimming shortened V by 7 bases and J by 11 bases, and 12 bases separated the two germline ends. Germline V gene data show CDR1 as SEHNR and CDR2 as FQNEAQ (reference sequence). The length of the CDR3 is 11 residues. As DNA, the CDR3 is TGTGCCAGCACCGACAGTTTCCAGCAGTTCTTC. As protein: CASTDSFQQFF.

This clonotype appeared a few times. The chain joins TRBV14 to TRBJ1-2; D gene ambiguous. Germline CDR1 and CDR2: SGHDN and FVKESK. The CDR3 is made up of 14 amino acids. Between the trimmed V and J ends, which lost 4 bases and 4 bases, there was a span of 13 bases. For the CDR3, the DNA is TGTGCCAGCAGCCGGACCTCAGGCGGCTATGGCTACACCTTC. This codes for CASSRTSGGYGYTF.

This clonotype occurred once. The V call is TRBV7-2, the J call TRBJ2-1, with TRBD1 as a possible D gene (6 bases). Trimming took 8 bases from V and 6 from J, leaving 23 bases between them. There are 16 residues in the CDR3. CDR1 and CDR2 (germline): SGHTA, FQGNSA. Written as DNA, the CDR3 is TGTGCCAGCGGAACAGGGAGCCCCAAATCGGGCAATGAGCAGTTCTTC. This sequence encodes CASGTGSPKSGNEQFF.

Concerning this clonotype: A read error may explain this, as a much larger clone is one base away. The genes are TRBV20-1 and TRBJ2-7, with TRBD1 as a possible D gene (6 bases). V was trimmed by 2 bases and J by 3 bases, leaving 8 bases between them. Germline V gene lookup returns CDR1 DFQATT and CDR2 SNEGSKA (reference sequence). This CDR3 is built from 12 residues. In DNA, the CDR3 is TGCAGTGCTAGATACAGGGACTACGAGCAGTACTTC. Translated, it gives CSARYRDYEQYF.

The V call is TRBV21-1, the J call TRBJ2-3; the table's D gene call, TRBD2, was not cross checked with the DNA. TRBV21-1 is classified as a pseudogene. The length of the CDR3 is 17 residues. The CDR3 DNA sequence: TGTGCCAGCAGCCCCCGAGGGTTGCGGGATGGGACAGATACGCAGTATTTT. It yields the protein CASSPRGLRDGTDTQYF.

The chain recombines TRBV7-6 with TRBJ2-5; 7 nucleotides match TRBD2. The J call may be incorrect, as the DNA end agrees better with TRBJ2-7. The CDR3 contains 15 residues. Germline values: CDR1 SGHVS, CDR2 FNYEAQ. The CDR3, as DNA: TGTGCCAGCAGCTTAGGTTCGGGAGGCGCGGGCGAGCAGTACTTC. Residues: CASSLGSGGAGEQYF.

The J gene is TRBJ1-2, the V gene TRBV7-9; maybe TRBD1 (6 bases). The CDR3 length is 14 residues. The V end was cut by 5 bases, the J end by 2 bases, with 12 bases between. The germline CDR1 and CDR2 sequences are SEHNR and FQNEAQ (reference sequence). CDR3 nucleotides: TGTGCCAGCAGCCGAGGGACACCAAACTATGGCTACACCTTC. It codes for CASSRGTPNYGYTF.

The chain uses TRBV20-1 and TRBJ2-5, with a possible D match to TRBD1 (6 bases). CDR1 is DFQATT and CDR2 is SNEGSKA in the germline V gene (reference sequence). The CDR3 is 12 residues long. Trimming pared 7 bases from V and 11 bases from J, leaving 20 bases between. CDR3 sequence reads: CSVHGPKGEQYF. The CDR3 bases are TGCAGTGTTCACGGGCCAAAGGGGGAGCAGTACTTC.

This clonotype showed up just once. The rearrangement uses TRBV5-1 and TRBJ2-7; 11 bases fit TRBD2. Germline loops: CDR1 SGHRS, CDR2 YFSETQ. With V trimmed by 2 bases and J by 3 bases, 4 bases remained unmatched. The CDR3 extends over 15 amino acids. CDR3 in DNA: TGCGCCAGCAGCTTACTAGCGGGAGAAAACTACGAGCAGTACTTC. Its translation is CASSLLAGENYEQYF.

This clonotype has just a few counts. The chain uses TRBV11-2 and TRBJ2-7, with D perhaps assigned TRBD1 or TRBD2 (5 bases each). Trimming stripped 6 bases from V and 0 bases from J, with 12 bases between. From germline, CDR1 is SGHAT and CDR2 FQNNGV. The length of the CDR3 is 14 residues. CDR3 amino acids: CASSGTSFSYEQYF. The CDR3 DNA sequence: TGTGCCAGCAGTGGGACCTCATTCTCCTACGAGCAGTACTTC.

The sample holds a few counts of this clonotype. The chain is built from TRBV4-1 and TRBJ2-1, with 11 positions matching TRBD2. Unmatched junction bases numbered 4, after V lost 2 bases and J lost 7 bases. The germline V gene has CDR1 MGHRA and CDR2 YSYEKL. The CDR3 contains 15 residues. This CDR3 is CASSQPTSGENEQFF. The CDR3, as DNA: TGCGCCAGCAGCCAACCGACTAGCGGGGAAAATGAGCAGTTCTTC.

CDR3 nucleotides: TGTGCCACCAGTCGCGACAGGGCTAACTATGGCTACACCTTC. Translation: CATSRDRANYGYTF. The chain is built from TRBV15 and TRBJ1-2; 7 bases align to TRBD1. Germline-derived CDR1 and CDR2 are LNHNV and YYDKDF (reference sequence). Trimming removed 6 bases from V and 0 bases from J; junction bases left unmatched: 4. The CDR3 loop spans 14 amino acids.

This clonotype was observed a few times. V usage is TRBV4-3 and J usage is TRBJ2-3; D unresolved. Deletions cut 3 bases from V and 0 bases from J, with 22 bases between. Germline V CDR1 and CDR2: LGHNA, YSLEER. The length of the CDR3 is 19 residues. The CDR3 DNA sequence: TGCGCCAGCAGCCAGATCCATACGATCGACGGTTCTAGCACAGATACGCAGTATTTT. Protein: CASSQIHTIDGSSTDTQYF.

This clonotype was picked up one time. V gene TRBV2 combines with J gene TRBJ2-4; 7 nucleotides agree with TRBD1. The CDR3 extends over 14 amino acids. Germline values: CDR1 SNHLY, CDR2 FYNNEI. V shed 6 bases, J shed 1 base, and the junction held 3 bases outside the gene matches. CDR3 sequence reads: CASRDRAAKNIQYF. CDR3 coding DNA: TGTGCCAGCAGAGACAGGGCTGCCAAAAACATTCAGTACTTC.

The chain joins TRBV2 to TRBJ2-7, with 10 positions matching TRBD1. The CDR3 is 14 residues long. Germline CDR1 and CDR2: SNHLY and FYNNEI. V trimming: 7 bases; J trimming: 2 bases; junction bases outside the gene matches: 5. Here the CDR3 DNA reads TGTGCCAGCATCAGGGACAGGGGACCCTACGAGCAGTACTTC. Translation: CASIRDRGPYEQYF. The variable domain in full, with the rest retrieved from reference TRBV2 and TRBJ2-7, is EPEVTQTPSHQVTQMGQEVILRCVPISNHLYFYWYRQILGQKVEFLVSFYNNEISEKSEIFDDQFSVERPDGSNFTLKIRSTKLEDSAMYFCASIRDRGPYEQYFGPGTRLTVT.

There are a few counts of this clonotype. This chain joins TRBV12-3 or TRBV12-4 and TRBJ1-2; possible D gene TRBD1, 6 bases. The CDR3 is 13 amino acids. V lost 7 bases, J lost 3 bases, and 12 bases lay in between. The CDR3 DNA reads TGTGCCAGCACCGTGACAGGTTACTATGGCTACACCTTC. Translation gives CASTVTGYYGYTF.

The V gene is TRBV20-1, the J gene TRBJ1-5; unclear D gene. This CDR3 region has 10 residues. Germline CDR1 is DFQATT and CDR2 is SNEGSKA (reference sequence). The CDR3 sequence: CSASAGFQHF. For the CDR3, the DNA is TGCAGCGCTTCCGCGGGATTCCAGCATTTT.

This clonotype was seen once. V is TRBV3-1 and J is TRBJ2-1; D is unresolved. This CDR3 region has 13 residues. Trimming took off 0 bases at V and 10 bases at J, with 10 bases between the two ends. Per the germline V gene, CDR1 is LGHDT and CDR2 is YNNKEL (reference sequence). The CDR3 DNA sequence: TGTGCCAGCAGCCAAGATCTGCCAGACGAGCAGTTCTTC. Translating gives CASSQDLPDEQFF.

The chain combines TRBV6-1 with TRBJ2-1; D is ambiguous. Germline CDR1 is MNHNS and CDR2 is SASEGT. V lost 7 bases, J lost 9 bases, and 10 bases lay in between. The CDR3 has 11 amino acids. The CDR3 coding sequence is TGTGCCAGCATGGGCGGCGGTGAGCAGTTCTTC. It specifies CASMGGGEQFF.

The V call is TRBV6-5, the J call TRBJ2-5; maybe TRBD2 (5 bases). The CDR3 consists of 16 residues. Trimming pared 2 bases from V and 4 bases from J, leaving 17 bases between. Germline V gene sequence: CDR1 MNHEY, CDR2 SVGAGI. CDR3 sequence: CASSYPGSSGSETQYF. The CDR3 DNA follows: TGTGCCAGCAGTTACCCCGGGTCCAGCGGATCAGAGACCCAGTACTTC.

The CDR3 loop reads CSVEGGGLYEQYF. CDR3 nucleotides: TGCAGCGTTGAAGGAGGGGGGCTTTACGAGCAGTACTTC. The chain joins TRBV29-1 to TRBJ2-5, with D perhaps being TRBD1 or TRBD2 (6 bases each). The DNA matches TRBJ2-7 better at its end, which makes the J call doubtful. The CDR3 is 13 residues long. CDR1 is SQVTM, CDR2 ANQGSEA, per germline.

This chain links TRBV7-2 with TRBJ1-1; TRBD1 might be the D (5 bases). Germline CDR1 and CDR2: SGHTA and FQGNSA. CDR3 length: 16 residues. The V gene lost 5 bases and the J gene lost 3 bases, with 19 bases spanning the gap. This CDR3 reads CASSPIRPGGDTEAFF. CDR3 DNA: TGTGCCAGCAGCCCCATCCGGCCAGGAGGGGACACTGAAGCTTTCTTT.

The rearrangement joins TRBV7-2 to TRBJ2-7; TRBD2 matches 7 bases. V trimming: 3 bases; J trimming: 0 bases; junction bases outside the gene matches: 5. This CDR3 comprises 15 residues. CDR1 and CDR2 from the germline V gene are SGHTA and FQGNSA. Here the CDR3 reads CASSFSGFSSYEQYF. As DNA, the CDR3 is TGTGCCAGCAGCTTTAGCGGGTTCAGCTCCTACGAGCAGTACTTC.